This T cell receptor (beta chain) was documented in a study of OX40 agonist ivuxolimab in advanced cancers. Study-wide background: A history of anti-PD-1, anti-PD-L1 or anti-CTLA-4 therapy was acceptable, and over 30% had some.

The protocol was immunoSEQ multiplex PCR, while the TCRdb copy is restricted to in-frame clones and leaves out a portion. The repertoire holds 100,000 or so clones, with more than 95% as singletons. The CDR3 spans 16 residues. V lost 4 bases to trimming and J lost 1 base, with 13 bases between them. Germline assignment: CDR1 MNHNS and CDR2 SASEGT. This chain joins TRBV6-1 and TRBJ1-4, with D perhaps matching TRBD1 (5 bases). Here the sequenced sample was CD4+ or CD8+ T cells sorted from blood, taken in a trial of the OX40 agonist ivuxolimab. This clonotype was obtained from an adult with an advanced solid tumor such as melanoma, head and neck, liver or kidney cancer. The CDR3 here is CASSVTALGTNEKLFF. In DNA, the CDR3 is TGTGCCAGCAGTGTGACAGCCCTCGGAACTAATGAAAAACTGTTTTTT.